The 4 T cell receptor beta chains below all came from one sample that was sequenced in a study of blood T cell repertoires in COVID-19. TCRdb keeps only in-frame clones here, not all; method: immunoSEQ multiplex PCR. Of around 250,000 clones listed, 80% to 90% are singletons. Material for sequencing was PBMCs or T cells enriched from blood (not recorded which). The source of these receptors is a woman aged 50 to 60 who had been exposed to COVID-19.

A few counts support this clone. V usage is TRBV7-9 and J usage is TRBJ1-1; 8 bases fit TRBD1. The germline CDR1 and CDR2 sequences are SEHNR and FQNEAQ (reference sequence). With V trimmed by 6 bases and J by 1 base, 4 bases remained unmatched. This CDR3 contains 14 residues. CDR3 DNA: TGTGCCAGCAGTCCAACAGGGGGGAACACTGAAGCTTTCTTT. Its protein is CASSPTGGNTEAFF.

V gene TRBV7-9 combines with J gene TRBJ1-6, with D possibly being TRBD1 (5 bases). V was shortened by 3 bases and J by 7 bases, with 13 bases between the two germline ends. This CDR3 has 15 amino acids. CDR1 is SEHNR, CDR2 FQNEAQ, per germline (reference sequence). CDR3 DNA sequence: TGTGCCAGCAGCTTCGCACAGGCAAGCAATTCACCCCTCCACTTT. Amino acids: CASSFAQASNSPLHF.

The J gene is TRBJ2-7, the V gene TRBV5-6, with TRBD1 identical over 8 bases. Germline loops: CDR1 SGHDT, CDR2 YYEEEE. The junction had 7 bases not matched to a gene; V was cut back by 2 bases and J by 3 bases. The CDR3 covers 15 residues. The CDR3 DNA reads TGTGCCAGCAGCTTCCCACAGGGGGGAATCTACGAGCAGTACTTC. This sequence encodes CASSFPQGGIYEQYF. Drawing the rest from reference TRBV5-6 and TRBJ2-7, the complete variable domain is DAGVTQSPTHLIKTRGQQVTLRCSPKSGHDTVSWYQQALGQGPQFIFQYYEEEERQRGNFPDRFSGHQFPNYSSELNVNALLLGDSALYLCASSFPQGGIYEQYFGPGTRLTVT.

The table lists this clone with a few counts. This chain links TRBV6-2 or TRBV6-3 with TRBJ2-7; D is possibly TRBD2 (6 bases). V was clipped by 2 bases and J by 5 bases, with 7 bases between them. The CDR3 is 12 residues long. Germline V gene lookup returns CDR1 MNHEY and CDR2 SVGEGT. The CDR3 DNA reads as TGTGCCAGCAGTTACAGGAGGGACGAGCAGTACTTC. Protein: CASSYRRDEQYF.